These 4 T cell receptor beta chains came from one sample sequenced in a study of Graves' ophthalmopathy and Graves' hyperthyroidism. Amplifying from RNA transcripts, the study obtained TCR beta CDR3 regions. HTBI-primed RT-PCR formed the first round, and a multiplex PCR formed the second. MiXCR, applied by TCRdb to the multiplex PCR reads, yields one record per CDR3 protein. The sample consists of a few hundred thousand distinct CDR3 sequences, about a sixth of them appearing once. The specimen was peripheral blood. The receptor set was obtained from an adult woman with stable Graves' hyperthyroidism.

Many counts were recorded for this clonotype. This CDR3 reads CASSRGQGRANVLTF. In nucleotides, the CDR3 is TGTGCCAGCAGTAGAGGACAGGGCCGAGCCAACGTCCTGACTTTC. The chain links TRBV12-3 or TRBV12-4 to TRBJ2-6, with 8 positions matching TRBD1. The CDR3 covers 15 residues. The trim removed 5 bases at V and 7 bases at J, leaving 7 bases unmatched.

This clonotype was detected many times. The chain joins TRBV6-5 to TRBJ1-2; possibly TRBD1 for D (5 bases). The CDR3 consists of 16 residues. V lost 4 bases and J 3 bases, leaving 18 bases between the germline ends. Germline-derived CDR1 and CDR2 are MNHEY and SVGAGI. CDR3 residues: CASSSPGRDHYYGYTF. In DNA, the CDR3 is TGTGCCAGCAGTTCGCCGGGACGGGACCATTACTATGGCTACACCTTC.

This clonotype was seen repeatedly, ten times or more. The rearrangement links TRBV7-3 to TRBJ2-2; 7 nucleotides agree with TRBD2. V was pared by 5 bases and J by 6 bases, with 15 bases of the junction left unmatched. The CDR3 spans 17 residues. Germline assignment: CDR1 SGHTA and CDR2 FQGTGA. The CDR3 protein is CASSGGVDNGMPGELFF. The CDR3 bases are TGTGCCAGCAGCGGGGGGGTGGACAACGGCATGCCCGGGGAGCTGTTTTTT.

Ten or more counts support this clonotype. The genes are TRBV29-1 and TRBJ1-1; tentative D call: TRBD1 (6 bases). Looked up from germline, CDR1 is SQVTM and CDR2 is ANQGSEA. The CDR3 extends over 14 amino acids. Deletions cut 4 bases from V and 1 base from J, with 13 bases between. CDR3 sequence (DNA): TGCAGCGTTGTATGGGGGCGGTCGAACACTGAAGCTTTCTTT. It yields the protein CSVVWGRSNTEAFF.